A selection of T cell receptor beta chains follows, all from one sample in a study of T-cell memory formation after mild COVID-19. One entry per CDR3 protein results from TCRdb running MiXCR on the 5' RACE reads. The sample consists of hundreds of thousands of distinct CDR3 sequences, 20% to 25% of them appearing once. The specimen was PBMCs or a T cell subset sorted from them (not recorded which). The receptors originated from a man younger than 30 who had mild COVID-19 (a few samples of this study predate the infection). Cell type and time point are not known. Each CDR3 is given with its conserved first and last residue. The order of the fields is D gene, J gene, V gene, clone size, CDR3 DNA, CDR3 protein. D genes are given only for firm matches. Expanded clones are given a class, and other clones once, few, many or no size at all.

- TRBJ1-1 TRBV20-1 - TGCAGTGCCTGGGACATCGGAATGAACACTGAAGCTTTCTTT CSAWDIGMNTEAFF
TRBD1 TRBJ2-3 TRBV9 - TGTGCCAGCAGCCCGCGACAGGGGGCAGCGGATACGCAGTATTTT CASSPRQGAADTQYF
- TRBJ2-3 TRBV2 - TGTGCCAGCAGTGGGGACACATCTTATACAGATACGCAGTATTTT CASSGDTSYTDTQYF
- TRBJ1-1 TRBV18 few TGTGCCAGCTCACCCGAGCCAGGGACAACTGAAGCTTTCTTT CASSPEPGTTEAFF
TRBD1 TRBJ2-1 TRBV7-6 - TGTGCCAGCAGCCGGGACAGGGGGAAAGGCAATGAGCAGTTCTTC CASSRDRGKGNEQFF
- TRBJ2-4 TRBV6-6 - TGTGCCAGCAGCGAAACCCTCAGAAACATTCAGTACTTC CASSETLRNIQYF
TRBD2 TRBJ2-2 TRBV30 few TGTGCCTGGAGTGTGGGACTAGTCGGCGGGGAGCTGTTTTTT CAWSVGLVGGELFF
- TRBJ1-3 TRBV6-1 - TGTGCCAGCAGTTTGGGACCGAACTCTGGAAACACCATATATTTT CASSLGPNSGNTIYF
- TRBJ2-5 TRBV5-5 - TGTGCCAGCAGCTTTGCGGGGACCCAAGAGACCCAGTACTTC CASSFAGTQETQYF
- TRBJ2-1 TRBV2 - TGTGCCAGCAGTGAAGCTCAGAGGGGCTCCTACAATGAGCAGTTCTTC CASSEAQRGSYNEQFF
- TRBJ1-2 TRBV12-3/TRBV12-4 - TGTGCCAGCAGTTTTTTGGGGGCTGAGGGCTACACCTTC CASSFLGAEGYTF
TRBD2 TRBJ2-1 TRBV7-3 few TGTGCCAGCAGCTTAGATCGGGGGGGCCCCAATGAGCAGTTCTTC CASSLDRGGPNEQFF
- TRBJ1-2 TRBV4-1 many TGCGCCAGCAGCCAAGGCCCGACAGCTAACTATGGCTACACCTTC CASSQGPTANYGYTF
- TRBJ1-2 TRBV25-1 - TGTGCCAGCAGTGAACCCGTCAGGGGAGTGGATGGCTACACCTTC CASSEPVRGVDGYTF
TRBD1 TRBJ2-4 TRBV7-9 - TGTGCCAGCAGCTTACTGAGACAGGGTAACATTCAGTACTTC CASSLLRQGNIQYF
- TRBJ2-3 TRBV12-3/TRBV12-4 many TGTGCCAGCAGTTTCTGGGGGGCTAGCACAGATACGCAGTATTTT CASSFWGASTDTQYF
- TRBJ1-1 TRBV27 - TGTGCCAGCAGTTTAAATGGGGGCACTGAAGCTTTCTTT CASSLNGGTEAFF
- TRBJ2-1 TRBV20-1 few TGCAGTGCTACCGATATGGGTAGGCTCTACAATGAGCAGTTCTTC CSATDMGRLYNEQFF
TRBD1 TRBJ2-5 TRBV10-3 few TGTGCCATCAGTAAGGACAGGTCCCAAGAGACCCAGTACTTC CAISKDRSQETQYF